This T cell receptor beta chain was identified during a study of blood T cell repertoires in COVID-19. Some clones are missing from TCRdb's copy, which holds only in-frame ones; the method was immunoSEQ multiplex PCR. The sample lists 240,000 or so clones, 60% to 75% seen once, with about 3% in the top ten. This clone showed up just once. This CDR3 has 13 amino acids. V was cut by 5 bases and J by 7 bases, with 14 bases left in between. CDR1 and CDR2 (germline): SEHNR, FQNEAQ (reference sequence). Input material: peripheral blood. The V and J genes are TRBV7-9 and TRBJ1-1; tentatively, D is TRBD1 (6 bases). The source of this sequence is a woman older than 75 with acute or convalescent COVID-19. The CDR3 region has the DNA TGTGCCAGCAGCCTCCTACAGGGCATTGAAGCTTTCTTT. This encodes CASSLLQGIEAFF. The complete variable domain, with remaining parts taken from reference TRBV7-9 and TRBJ1-1, reads DTGVSQNPRHKITKRGQNVTFRCDPISEHNRLYWYRQTLGQGPEFLTYFQNEAQLEKSRLLSDRFSAERPKGSFSTLEIQRTEQGDSAMYLCASSLLQGIEAFFGQGTRLTVV.